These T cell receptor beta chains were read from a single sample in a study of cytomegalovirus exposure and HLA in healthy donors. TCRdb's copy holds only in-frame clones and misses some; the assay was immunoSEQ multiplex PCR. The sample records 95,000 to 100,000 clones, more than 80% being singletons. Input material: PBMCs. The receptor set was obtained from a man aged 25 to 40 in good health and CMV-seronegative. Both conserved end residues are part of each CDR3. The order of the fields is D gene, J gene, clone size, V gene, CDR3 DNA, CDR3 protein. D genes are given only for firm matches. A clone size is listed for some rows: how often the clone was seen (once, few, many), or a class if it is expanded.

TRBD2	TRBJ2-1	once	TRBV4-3	TGCGCCAGCAGCCAAGATAGCGGGAGCGTCCCCCTCGGCAATGAGCAGTTCTTC	CASSQDSGSVPLGNEQFF
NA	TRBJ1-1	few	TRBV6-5	TGTGCCAGCAGGCCTGGGGCAGGGGTGACTGAAGCTTTCTTT	CASRPGAGVTEAFF
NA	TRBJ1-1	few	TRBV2	TGTGCCAGCACCCTGAGGGCTGAAGCTTTCTTT	CASTLRAEAFF
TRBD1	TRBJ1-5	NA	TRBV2	TGTGCCAGCAGACCAGGACAGGGATATCAGCCCCAGCATTTT	CASRPGQGYQPQHF
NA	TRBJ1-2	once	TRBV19	TGTGCCAGCCACCCGGGGGGCTATGGCTACACCTTC	CASHPGGYGYTF
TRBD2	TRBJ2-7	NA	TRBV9	TGTGCCAGCAGCCCGGGCGGGAGCGGGCTCTCCTACGAGCAGTACTTC	CASSPGGSGLSYEQYF
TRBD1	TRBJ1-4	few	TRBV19	TGTGCCAGTAGTTCTCGACAGGGTGAAAAACTGTTTTTT	CASSSRQGEKLFF
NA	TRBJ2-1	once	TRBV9	TGTGCCAGCAGCGCCGCCGGTGTCTCCTACAATGAGCAGTTCTTC	CASSAAGVSYNEQFF
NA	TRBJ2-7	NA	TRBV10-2	TGCGCCAGCAGTGAGATCACCGGGACTCCCTTCTCCTACGAGCAGTACTTC	CASSEITGTPFSYEQYF
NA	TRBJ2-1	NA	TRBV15	TGTGCCACCAGCACCACCCGTAGCTCCTACAATGAGCAGTTCTTC	CATSTTRSSYNEQFF
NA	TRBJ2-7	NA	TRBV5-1	TGCGCCAGCAGCCTCGGACAGTCCTACGAGCAGTACTTC	CASSLGQSYEQYF
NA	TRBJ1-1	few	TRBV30	TGTGCCTGGAGTTTTATGTATATGAACACTGAAGCTTTCTTT	CAWSFMYMNTEAFF
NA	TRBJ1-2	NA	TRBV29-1	TGCAGCGTTGTTGGGGCGGGGCCGTTGAGCTACACCTTC	CSVVGAGPLSYTF
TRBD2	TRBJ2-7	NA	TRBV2	TGTGCCAGCAGCATAGCGGGGGTCTACTACGAGCAGTACTTC	CASSIAGVYYEQYF
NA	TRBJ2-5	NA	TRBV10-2	TGCGCCAGCAGTGAGACAATATCCCAAGAGACCCAGTACTTC	CASSETISQETQYF
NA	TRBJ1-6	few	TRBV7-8	TGTGCCAGCAGCCCACGCGAAGGCGAGGTCTATAATTCACCCCTCCACTTT	CASSPREGEVYNSPLHF
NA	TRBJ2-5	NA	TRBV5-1	TGCGCCAGCAGCGGGCGCAGGGGGACTTCAGAGACCCAGTACTTC	CASSGRRGTSETQYF
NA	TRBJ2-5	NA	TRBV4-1	TGCGCCAGCAGTCCGGTAGGGGGGGGGCTGGGAGAGACCCAGTACTTC	CASSPVGGGLGETQYF
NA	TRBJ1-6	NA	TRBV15	TGTGCCACCAGCAGAGTTGACACCCAATATAATTCACCCCTCCACTTT	CATSRVDTQYNSPLHF
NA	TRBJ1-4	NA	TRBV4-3	TGCGCCAGCAGCCAAGATCTCAGGGTGTATACAAATGAAAAACTGTTTTTT	CASSQDLRVYTNEKLFF
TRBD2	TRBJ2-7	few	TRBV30	TGTGCCTGGAGTCGACTTATGGGGGGGGGCGAGCAGTACTTC	CAWSRLMGGGEQYF
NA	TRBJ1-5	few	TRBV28	TGTGCCAGCAGTTTTGGGACACTCTGGGCGCCGTATAGCAATCAGCCCCAGCATTTT	CASSFGTLWAPYSNQPQHF
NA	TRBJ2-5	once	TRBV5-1	TGCGCCAGCAGCTTGGTTTCCCTCCAGGAGGACGGAGAGACCCAGTACTTC	CASSLVSLQEDGETQYF
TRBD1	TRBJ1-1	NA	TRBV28	TGTGCCAGTTCAGGGGGCCTCGGTGAAGCTTTCTTT	CASSGGLGEAFF
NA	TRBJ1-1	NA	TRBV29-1	TGCAGTTCCCTGGACACCACTGAAGCTTTCTTT	CSSLDTTEAFF
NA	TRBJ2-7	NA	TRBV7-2	TGTGCCAGCAGCTCCGCGGGGACCTCCTACGAGCAGTACTTC	CASSSAGTSYEQYF
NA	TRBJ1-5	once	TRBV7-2	TGTGCCAGCAGCTTAGACAGGACGTCCCAGCATTTT	CASSLDRTSQHF
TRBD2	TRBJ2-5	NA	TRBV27	TGTGCCAGCAGTTTAAGAGGGGTAGCGGGGCAAGAGACCCAGTACTTC	CASSLRGVAGQETQYF
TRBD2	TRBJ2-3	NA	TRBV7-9	TGTGCCAGCAGCTCGACTAGCGGGGGTGTGTATTTT	CASSSTSGGVYF
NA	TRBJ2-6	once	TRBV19	TGTGCCAGTACCACAGGGTACTTTAATGGGGCCAACGTCCTGACTTTC	CASTTGYFNGANVLTF
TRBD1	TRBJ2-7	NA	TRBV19	TGTGCCAGTAGTCCTCAGAGTAGGACAGGGGACTACGAGCAGTACTTC	CASSPQSRTGDYEQYF
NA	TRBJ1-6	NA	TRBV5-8	TGTGCCAGCAGCGCAGACACCGACGTATCCCTCCACTTT	CASSADTDVSLHF
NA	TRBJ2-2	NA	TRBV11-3	TGTGCCAGCGCCGAACAGGACGGGGAGCTGTTTTTT	CASAEQDGELFF
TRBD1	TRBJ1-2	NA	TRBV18	TGTGCCAGCTCACCACCGGGACAGGGGTATGGCTACACCTTC	CASSPPGQGYGYTF
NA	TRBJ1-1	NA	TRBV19	TGTGCCAGTCGGGTTTCTGGGAGCAACACTGAAGCTTTCTTT	CASRVSGSNTEAFF
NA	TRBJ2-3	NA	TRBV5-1	TGCGCCAGCAGCTTGGGTCGGGGGGCATCAGATACGCAGTATTTT	CASSLGRGASDTQYF
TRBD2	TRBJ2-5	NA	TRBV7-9	TGTGCCAGCAGCTGGGGTTTAGCGGGGGAAGAGACCCAGTACTTC	CASSWGLAGEETQYF
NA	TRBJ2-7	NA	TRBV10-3	TGTGCCATCCTGTCAGGGGAGCCCCATTCCTACGAGCAGTACTTC	CAILSGEPHSYEQYF
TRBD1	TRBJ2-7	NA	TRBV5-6	TGTGCCAGCAGCACCTGGACAGGGATCTCCTACGAGCAGTACTTC	CASSTWTGISYEQYF
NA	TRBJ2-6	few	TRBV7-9	TGTGCCAGCAGCTTAAGAGGGCTTGGGGCCAACGTCCTGACTTTC	CASSLRGLGANVLTF
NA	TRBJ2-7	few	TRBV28	TGTGCCAGCAGGATGAGACAGACAGGACCCTACGAGCAGTACTTC	CASRMRQTGPYEQYF
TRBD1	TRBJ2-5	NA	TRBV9	TGTGCCAGCAGCGTAGCTGGGACAGGGGAAGAGACCCAGTACTTC	CASSVAGTGEETQYF
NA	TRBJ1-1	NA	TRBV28	TGTGCCAGCAGTTCACAGGGAAGAACTGAAGCTTTCTTT	CASSSQGRTEAFF
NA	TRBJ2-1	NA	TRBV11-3	TGTGCCAGCAGCCCCGGTCGGGGAAGCTCCTACAATGAGCAGTTCTTC	CASSPGRGSSYNEQFF
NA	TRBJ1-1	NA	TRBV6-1	TGTGCCAGCAGTGAAGGCAGCGCGATGAACACTGAAGCTTTCTTT	CASSEGSAMNTEAFF
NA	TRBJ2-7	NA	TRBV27	TGTGCCAGCAGTTTATCCTCGGAGGGGCGGGACTCCTACGAGCAGTACTTC	CASSLSSEGRDSYEQYF
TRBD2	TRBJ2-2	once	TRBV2	TGTGCCAGCAGCAGTAGCGGGGGGGCCACCGGGGAGCTGTTTTTT	CASSSSGGATGELFF
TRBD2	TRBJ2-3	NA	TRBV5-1	TGCGCCAGCAGCCCCGGACTAGCGCGAGATACGCAGTATTTT	CASSPGLARDTQYF
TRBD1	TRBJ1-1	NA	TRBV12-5	TGTGCTAGTGGTCACGACAGGGCTCCTAACACTGAAGCTTTCTTT	CASGHDRAPNTEAFF
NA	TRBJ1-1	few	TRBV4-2	TGTGCCAGCAGCCAAAACGACAGGCTGAACACTGAAGCTTTCTTT	CASSQNDRLNTEAFF
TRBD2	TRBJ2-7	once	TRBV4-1	TGCGCCAGCAGCCAAGAACTAGCGGGGGGGACGAACTCCTACGAGCAGTACTTC	CASSQELAGGTNSYEQYF
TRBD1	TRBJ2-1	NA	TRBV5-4	TGTGCCAGCAGCTCGCGGACAGGGACGGCGGATGAGCAGTTCTTC	CASSSRTGTADEQFF
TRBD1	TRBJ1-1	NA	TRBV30	TGTGCCTGGTCCGGGACAGGGGCCACTGAAGCTTTCTTT	CAWSGTGATEAFF
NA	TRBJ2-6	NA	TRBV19	TGTGCCAGTAGGCAGGGTTCCGGGGCCAACGTCCTGACTTTC	CASRQGSGANVLTF
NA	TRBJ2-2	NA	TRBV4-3	TGCGCCAGCAGCCCGTCCGACTTCCGGTACACCGGGGAGCTGTTTTTT	CASSPSDFRYTGELFF
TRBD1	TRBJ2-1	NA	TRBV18	TGTGCCAGCTCACCTCGAACAGGGGCTCCCTACAATGAGCAGTTCTTC	CASSPRTGAPYNEQFF
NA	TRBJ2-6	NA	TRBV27	TGTGCCAGCAGTTTAGTGGCAGGGGCCACCTCTGGGGCCAACGTCCTGACTTTC	CASSLVAGATSGANVLTF
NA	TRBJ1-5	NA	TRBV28	TGTGCCAGCAGTTTTGCAGGGGCCAATCAGCCCCAGCATTTT	CASSFAGANQPQHF
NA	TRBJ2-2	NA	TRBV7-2	TGTGCCAGCAGTTCGGCCGAAGGGCGGGCCCGCAGTGGGGAGCTGTTTTTT	CASSSAEGRARSGELFF
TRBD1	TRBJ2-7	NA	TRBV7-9	TGTGCCAGCAGCTCCAGACAGGGATCATCCTACGAGCAGTACTTC	CASSSRQGSSYEQYF